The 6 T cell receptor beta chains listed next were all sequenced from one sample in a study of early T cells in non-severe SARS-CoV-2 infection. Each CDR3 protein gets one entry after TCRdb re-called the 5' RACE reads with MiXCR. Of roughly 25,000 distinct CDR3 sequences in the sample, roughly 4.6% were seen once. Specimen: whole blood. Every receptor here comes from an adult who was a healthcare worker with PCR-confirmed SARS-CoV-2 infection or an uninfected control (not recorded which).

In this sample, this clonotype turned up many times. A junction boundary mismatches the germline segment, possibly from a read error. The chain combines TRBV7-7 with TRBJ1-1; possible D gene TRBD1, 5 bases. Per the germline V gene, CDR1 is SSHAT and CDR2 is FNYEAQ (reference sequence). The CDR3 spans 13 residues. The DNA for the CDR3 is TGTGCTAGCAGCTTGGGACCTAACGCTGAAGCTTTCTTT. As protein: CASSLGPNAEAFF.

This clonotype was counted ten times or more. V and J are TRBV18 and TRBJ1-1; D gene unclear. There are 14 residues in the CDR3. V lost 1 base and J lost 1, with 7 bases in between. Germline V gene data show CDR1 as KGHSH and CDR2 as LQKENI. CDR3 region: CASSPQGGNTEAFF. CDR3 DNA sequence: TGTGCCAGCTCACCACAAGGCGGGAACACTGAAGCTTTCTTT.

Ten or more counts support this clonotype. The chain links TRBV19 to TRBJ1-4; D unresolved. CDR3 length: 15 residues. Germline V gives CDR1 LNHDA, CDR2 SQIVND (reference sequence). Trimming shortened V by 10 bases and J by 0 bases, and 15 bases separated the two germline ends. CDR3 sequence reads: CATSPGVTTNEKLFF. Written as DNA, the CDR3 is TGTGCCACGTCCCCTGGGGTTACAACTAATGAAAAACTGTTTTTT.

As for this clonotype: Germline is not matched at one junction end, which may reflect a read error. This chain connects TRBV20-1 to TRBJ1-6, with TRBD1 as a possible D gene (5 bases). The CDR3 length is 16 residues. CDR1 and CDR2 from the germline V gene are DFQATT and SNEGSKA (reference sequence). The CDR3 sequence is CSARGGAAGIYSPLHF. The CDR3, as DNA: TGCAGTGCCAGAGGCGGCGCGGCAGGGATTTATTCACCCCTCCACTTT.

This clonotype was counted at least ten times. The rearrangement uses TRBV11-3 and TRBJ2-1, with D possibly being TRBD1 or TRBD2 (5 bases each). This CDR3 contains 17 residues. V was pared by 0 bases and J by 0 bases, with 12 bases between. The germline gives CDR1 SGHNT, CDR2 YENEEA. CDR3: CASSLDRGAVSYNEQFF. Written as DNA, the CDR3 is TGTGCCAGCAGCTTAGATCGGGGCGCAGTCTCCTACAATGAGCAGTTCTTC.

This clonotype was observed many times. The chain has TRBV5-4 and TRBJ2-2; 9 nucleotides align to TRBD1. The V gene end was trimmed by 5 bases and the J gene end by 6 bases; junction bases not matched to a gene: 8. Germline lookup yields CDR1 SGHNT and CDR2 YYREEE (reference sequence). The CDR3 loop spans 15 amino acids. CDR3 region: CASRPYRGQAGELFF. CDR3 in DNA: TGTGCCAGCAGGCCATACAGGGGGCAAGCCGGGGAGCTGTTTTTT.